The clone carrying this T cell receptor beta chain was picked up one time. This sample was taken from a study of OX40 agonist ivuxolimab in advanced cancers. Background on the study: Patients in the trial were receiving intravenous ivuxolimab every 2 weeks, at doses of 0.01 to 10 mg/kg. Cohort: approximately 83% men, mean age 60, aged roughly 20 to 79.

Sampled blood was obtained at baseline, cycle 4 day 1, and cycle 7 day 1. Germline lookup yields CDR1 SGDLS and CDR2 YYNGEE. V lost 2 bases and J lost 0; bases outside the gene matches: 5. This CDR3 spans 17 amino acids. The table came from immunoSEQ multiplex PCR; TCRdb's copy has only in-frame clones and leaves some out. The sample gives 56,000 or so clones, roughly four fifths of which show up once; approximately 4.8% is in the top ten. The input for sequencing was CD4+ or CD8+ T cells sorted from blood, taken in a trial of the OX40 agonist ivuxolimab. This clonotype was sampled from an adult with an advanced solid tumor such as melanoma, head and neck, liver or kidney cancer. The chain links TRBV9 to TRBJ2-1; 10 nucleotides line up with TRBD2. In DNA form, the CDR3 reads TGTGCCAGCAGCGTCGGGACTAGCGTGAGCTCCTACAATGAGCAGTTCTTC. This encodes CASSVGTSVSSYNEQFF. Filled out from reference TRBV9 and TRBJ2-1, the complete variable domain reads DSGVTQTPKHLITATGQRVTLRCSPRSGDLSVYWYQQSLDQGLQFLIQYYNGEERAKGNILERFSAQQFPDLHSELNLSSLELGDSALYFCASSVGTSVSSYNEQFFGPGTRLTVL.